A selection of T cell receptor beta chains follows, all from one sample in a study of blood T cell repertoires in COVID-19. Using immunoSEQ multiplex PCR, the repertoire was profiled, and TCRdb retains in-frame clones only, with some absent. The data hold 55,000 to 65,000 clones, with 79% observed a single time. The sequenced sample was peripheral blood. Receptor source: a man between 60 and 75 years old with acute or convalescent COVID-19. The conserved cysteine and the conserved F or W are not part of the CDR3 here.

v_gene,j_gene,CDR3aa
TRBV19,TRBJ2-7,ASSRTSTTTYEQY
TRBV15,TRBJ2-2,ATSRDETGELF
TRBV7-9,TRBJ2-7,ASSASSGSLREQY
TRBV29-1,TRBJ2-3,SVEGGTSDTQY
TRBV9,TRBJ2-7,ASSVAINREQY
TRBV6-6,TRBJ1-3,ASSYSELSGNTIY
TRBV20-1,TRBJ1-2,KGGTNYGYT
TRBV23-1,TRBJ1-5,ASRPRDRGSQPQH
TRBV7-2,TRBJ1-2,ASSRPRQGVSSDYGYT
TRBV7-2,TRBJ2-5,ASSFTLAAAETQY
TRBV21-1,TRBJ1-5,ASSKLDRGSQPQH
TRBV3-1/TRBV3-2,TRBJ2-1,ASSLLTYNEQF
TRBV24-1,TRBJ2-7,ATSDDRDEQY
TRBV30,TRBJ2-7,AWATGGNYEQY
TRBV2,TRBJ1-1,ASSRDSNTEAF
TRBV6-2/TRBV6-3,TRBJ1-4,ASSYSREGREKLF
TRBV5-6,TRBJ1-4,ASSSSRQGTYNEKLF
TRBV12-3/TRBV12-4,TRBJ2-1,ASSSLASGEQF
TRBV28,TRBJ2-5,ASRPGELGETQY
TRBV13,TRBJ2-7,ASSHHPGGTGSYEQY
TRBV5-1,TRBJ1-1,ASSLPGGFYTEAF
TRBV4-2,TRBJ2-7,ASSQVTSGRGSYEQY
TRBV3-1/TRBV3-2,TRBJ2-7,ASSPGGAPYSEQY
TRBV5-5,TRBJ1-5,ASSPTENNQPQH
TRBV30,TRBJ2-1,AWSVEGGINEQF
TRBV6-2/TRBV6-3,TRBJ1-1,ASSYEGRSTEAF
TRBV5-1,TRBJ1-4,ASGNRGLDEKLF
TRBV29-1,TRBJ2-3,SVEEGTVGNTQY
TRBV6-5,TRBJ2-2,ASSSWSTGELF
TRBV5-1,TRBJ2-1,ASSLMGGPSSYNEQF
TRBV11-1,TRBJ2-7,ASSATGTGMYEQY
TRBV7-3,TRBJ2-7,ASSAGLATYEQY
TRBV5-1,TRBJ1-1,ASSSNRMNTEAF
TRBV20-1,TRBJ2-3,SARAGNTQY
TRBV5-6,TRBJ2-5,ASSLVEGTGDGETQY
TRBV18,TRBJ1-2,ASSPNRGGDYGYT
TRBV28,TRBJ2-7,ASRKLGYEQY
TRBV28,TRBJ2-3,ASSIRGRTDTQY
TRBV19,TRBJ2-2,ASSPDRWTGELF
TRBV19,TRBJ2-1,ASSISHYEQF
TRBV28,TRBJ2-1,ASSLGEADNEQF
TRBV6-1,TRBJ2-5,ASSELAETQY
TRBV6-1,TRBJ1-1,ASSDTGQTEAF
TRBV5-1,TRBJ2-1,ASRVSGAYNEQF
TRBV28,TRBJ2-1,ASSSRQGIQF
TRBV28,TRBJ2-7,ASSPHPGTSGSGAYEQY